This T cell receptor (beta chain) originates from a study of regulatory T cells in long-lasting Graves disease. The overall study: For a period under 3 months, newly diagnosed Graves' patients had taken antithyroid drugs.

The time point was: newly diagnosed GD, antithyroid drugs for less than 3 months. RNA isolated from PBMCs was used to make the TCR library. Concerning this clonotype: This likely stems from a read error, as it lies one base from a far larger clone.

Libraries of TCR beta came from iRepertoire HTBI primers plus Arm-PCR of CDR3 regions. Using its own MiXCR run on the multiplex PCR reads, TCRdb lists one record per CDR3 protein. The repertoire includes approximately 210,000 distinct CDR3 sequences, around 17% of them detected once, and about 20% sits in the top ten. The sequenced sample was peripheral blood mononuclear cells (PBMCs), obtained at new diagnosis, from a patient treated with antithyroid drugs. The receptor was isolated from a female donor with Graves disease.

The CDR3 DNA reads as TGTGCCAGCAGTCTTAGAGGACTAGCGGGAGTAGAAGAGCAGTGCTTC. This sequence encodes CASSLRGLAGVEEQCF. The genes are TRBV11-2 and TRBJ2-3; TRBD2 aligns across 13 bases. CDR3 length: 16 residues. Germline V CDR1 and CDR2: SGHAT, FQNNGV.